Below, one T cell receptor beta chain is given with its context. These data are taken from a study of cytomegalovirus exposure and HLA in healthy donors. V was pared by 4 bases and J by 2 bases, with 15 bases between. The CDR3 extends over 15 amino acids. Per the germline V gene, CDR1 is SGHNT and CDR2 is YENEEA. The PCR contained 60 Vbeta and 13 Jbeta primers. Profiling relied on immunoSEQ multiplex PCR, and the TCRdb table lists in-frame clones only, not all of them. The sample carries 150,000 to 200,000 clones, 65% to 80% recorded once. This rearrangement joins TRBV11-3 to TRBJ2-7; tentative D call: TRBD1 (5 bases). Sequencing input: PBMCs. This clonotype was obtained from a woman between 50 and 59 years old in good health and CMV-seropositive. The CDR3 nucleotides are TGTGCCAGCAGCTCCAGACAACGACAGACCTACGAGCAGTACTTC. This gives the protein CASSSRQRQTYEQYF. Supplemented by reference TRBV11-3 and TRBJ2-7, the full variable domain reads EAGVVQSPRYKIIEKKQPVAFWCNPISGHNTLYWYLQNLGQGPELLIRYENEEAVDDSQLPKDRFSAERLKGVDSTLKIQPAELGDSAVYLCASSSRQRQTYEQYFGPGTRLTVT.